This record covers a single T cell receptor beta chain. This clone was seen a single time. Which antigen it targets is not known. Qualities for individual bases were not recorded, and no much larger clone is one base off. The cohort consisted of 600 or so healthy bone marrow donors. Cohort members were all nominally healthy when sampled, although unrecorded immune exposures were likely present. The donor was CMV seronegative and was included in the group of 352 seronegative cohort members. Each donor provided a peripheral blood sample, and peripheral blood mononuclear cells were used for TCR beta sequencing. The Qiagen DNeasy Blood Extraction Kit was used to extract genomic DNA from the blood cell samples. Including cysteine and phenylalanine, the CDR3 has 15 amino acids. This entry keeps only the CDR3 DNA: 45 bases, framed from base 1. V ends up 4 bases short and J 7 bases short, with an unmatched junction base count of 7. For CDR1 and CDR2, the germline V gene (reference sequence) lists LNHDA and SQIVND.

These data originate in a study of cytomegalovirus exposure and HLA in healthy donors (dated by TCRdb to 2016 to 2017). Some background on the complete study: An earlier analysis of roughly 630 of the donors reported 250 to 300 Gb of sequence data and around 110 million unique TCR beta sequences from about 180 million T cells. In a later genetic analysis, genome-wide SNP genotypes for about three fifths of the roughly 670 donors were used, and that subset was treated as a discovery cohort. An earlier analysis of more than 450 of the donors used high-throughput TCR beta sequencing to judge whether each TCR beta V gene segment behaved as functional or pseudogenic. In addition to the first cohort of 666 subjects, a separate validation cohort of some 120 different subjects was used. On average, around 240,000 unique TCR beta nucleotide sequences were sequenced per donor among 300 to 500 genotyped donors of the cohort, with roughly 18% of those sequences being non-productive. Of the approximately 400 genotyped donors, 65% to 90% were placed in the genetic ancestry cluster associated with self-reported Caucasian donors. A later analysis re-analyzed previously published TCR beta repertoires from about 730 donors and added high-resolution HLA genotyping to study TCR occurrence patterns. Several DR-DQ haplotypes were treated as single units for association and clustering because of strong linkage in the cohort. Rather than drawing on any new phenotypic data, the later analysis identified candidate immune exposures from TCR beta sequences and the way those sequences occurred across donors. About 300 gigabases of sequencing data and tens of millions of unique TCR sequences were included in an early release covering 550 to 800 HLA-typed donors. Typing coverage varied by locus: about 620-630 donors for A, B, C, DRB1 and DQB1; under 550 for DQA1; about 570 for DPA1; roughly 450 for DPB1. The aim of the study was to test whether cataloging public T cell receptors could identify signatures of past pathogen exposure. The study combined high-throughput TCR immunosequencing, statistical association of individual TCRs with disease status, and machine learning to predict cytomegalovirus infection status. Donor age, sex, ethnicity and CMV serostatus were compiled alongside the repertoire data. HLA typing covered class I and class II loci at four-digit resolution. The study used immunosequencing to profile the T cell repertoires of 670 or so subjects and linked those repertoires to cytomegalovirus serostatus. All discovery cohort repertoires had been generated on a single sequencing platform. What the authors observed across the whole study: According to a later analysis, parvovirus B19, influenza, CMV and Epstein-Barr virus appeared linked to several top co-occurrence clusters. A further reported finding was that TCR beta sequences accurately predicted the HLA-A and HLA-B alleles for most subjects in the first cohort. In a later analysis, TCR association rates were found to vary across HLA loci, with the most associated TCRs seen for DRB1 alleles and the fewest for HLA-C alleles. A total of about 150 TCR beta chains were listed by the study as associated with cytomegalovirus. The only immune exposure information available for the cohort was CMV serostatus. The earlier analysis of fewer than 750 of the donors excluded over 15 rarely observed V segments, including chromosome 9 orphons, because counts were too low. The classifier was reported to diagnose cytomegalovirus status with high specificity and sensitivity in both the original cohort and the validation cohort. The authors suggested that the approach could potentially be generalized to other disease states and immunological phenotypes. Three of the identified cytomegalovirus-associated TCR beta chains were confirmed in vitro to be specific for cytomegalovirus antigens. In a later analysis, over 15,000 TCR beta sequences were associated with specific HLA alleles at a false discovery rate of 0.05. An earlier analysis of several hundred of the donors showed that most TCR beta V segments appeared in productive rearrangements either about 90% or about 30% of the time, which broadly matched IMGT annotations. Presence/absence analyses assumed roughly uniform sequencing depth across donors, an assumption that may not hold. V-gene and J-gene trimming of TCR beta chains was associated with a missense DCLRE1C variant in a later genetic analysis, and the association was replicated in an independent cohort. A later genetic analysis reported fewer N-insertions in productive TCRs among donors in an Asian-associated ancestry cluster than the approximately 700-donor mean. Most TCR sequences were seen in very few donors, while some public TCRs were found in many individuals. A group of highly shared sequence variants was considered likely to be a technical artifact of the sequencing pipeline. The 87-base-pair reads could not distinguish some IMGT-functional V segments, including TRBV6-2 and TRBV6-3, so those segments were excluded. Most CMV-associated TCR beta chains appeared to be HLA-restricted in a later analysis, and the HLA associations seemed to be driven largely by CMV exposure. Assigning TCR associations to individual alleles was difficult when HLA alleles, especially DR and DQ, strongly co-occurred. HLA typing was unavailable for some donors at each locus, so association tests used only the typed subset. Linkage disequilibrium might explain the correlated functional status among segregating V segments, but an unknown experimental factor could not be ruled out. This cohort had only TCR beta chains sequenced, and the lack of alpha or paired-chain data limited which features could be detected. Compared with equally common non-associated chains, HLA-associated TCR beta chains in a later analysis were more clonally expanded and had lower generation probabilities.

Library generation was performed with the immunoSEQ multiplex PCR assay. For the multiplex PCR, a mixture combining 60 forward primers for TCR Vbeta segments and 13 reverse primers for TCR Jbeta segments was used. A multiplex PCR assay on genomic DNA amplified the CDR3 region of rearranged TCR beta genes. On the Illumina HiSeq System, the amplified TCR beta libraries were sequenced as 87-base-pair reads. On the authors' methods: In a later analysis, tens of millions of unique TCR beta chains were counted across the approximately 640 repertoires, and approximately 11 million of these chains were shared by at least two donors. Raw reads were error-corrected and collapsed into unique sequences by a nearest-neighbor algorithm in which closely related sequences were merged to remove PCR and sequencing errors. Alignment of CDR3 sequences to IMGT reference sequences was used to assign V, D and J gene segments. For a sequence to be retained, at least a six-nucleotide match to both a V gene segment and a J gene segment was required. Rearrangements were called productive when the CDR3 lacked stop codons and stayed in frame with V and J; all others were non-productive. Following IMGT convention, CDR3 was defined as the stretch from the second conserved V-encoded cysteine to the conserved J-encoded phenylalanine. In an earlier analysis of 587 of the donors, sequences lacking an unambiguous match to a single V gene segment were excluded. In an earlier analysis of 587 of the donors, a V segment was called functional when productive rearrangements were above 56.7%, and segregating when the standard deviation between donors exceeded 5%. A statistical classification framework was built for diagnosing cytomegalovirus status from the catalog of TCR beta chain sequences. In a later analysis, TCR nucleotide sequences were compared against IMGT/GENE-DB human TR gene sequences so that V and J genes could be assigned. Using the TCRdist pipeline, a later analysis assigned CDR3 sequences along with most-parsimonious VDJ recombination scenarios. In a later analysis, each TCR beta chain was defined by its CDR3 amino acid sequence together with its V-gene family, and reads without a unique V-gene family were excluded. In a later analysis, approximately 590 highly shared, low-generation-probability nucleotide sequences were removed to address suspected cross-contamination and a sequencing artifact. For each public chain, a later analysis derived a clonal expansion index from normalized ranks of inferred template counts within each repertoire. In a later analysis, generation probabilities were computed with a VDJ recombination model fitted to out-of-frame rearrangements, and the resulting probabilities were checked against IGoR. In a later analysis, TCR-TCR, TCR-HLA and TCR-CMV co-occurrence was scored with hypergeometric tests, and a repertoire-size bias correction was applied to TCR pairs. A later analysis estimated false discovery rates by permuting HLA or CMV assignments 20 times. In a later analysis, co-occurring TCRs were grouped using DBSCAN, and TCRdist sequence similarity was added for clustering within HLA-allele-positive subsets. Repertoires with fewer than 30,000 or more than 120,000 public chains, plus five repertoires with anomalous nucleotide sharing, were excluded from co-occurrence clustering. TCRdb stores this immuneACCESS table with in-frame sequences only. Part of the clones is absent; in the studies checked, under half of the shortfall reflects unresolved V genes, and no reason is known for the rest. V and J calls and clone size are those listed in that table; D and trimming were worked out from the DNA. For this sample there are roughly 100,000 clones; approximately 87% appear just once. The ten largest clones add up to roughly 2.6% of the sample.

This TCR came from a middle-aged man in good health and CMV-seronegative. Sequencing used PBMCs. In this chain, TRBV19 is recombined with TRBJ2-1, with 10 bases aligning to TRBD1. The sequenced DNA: TGTGCCAGTAGTACCCCGGGACAGGGGATAAATGAGCAGTTCTTC. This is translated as CASSTPGQGINEQFF.